Each of the 5 T cell receptor beta chains below was sequenced from the same sample in a study of OX40 agonist ivuxolimab in advanced cancers. The assay was immunoSEQ multiplex PCR, and TCRdb's table has in-frame clones only and misses some. Here the sample spans around 80,000 clones, around 86% being singletons. The specimen was CD4+ or CD8+ T cells sorted from blood, collected in a trial of the OX40 agonist ivuxolimab. These receptors came from an adult with an advanced solid tumor such as melanoma, head and neck, liver or kidney cancer.

The rearrangement joins TRBV19 to TRBJ1-6; possibly TRBD1 for D (5 bases). The germline CDR1 and CDR2 sequences are LNHDA and SQIVND (reference sequence). With 1 base removed from V and 5 bases from J, the gap between germline ends came to 9 bases. The length of the CDR3 is 15 residues. The DNA of the CDR3 is TGTGCCAGTAGTATAGGAGGGGACCATAATTCACCCCTCCACTTT. As protein: CASSIGGDHNSPLHF. Full variable domain (outside the CDR3, taken from reference TRBV19 and TRBJ1-6): DGGITQSPKYLFRKEGQNVTLSCEQNLNHDAMYWYRQDPGQGLRLIYYSQIVNDFQKGDIAEGYSVSREKKESFPLTVTSAQKNPTAFYLCASSIGGDHNSPLHFGNGTRLTVT.

The rearrangement uses TRBV7-2 and TRBJ1-1; D perhaps matches TRBD1 (5 bases). V was trimmed by 1 base and J by 0 bases, leaving 9 bases between them. Germline-derived CDR1 and CDR2 are SGHTA and FQGNSA. There are 15 residues in the CDR3. CDR3 DNA: TGTGCCAGCAGCTTAGACGGAGGGGTGAACACTGAAGCTTTCTTT. This gives the protein CASSLDGGVNTEAFF.

The chain uses TRBV4-2 and TRBJ2-2; 8 nucleotides align to TRBD1. CDR3 size: 17 residues. The junction had 5 bases not matched to a gene; V was cut back by 0 bases and J by 2 bases. Germline V gene sequence: CDR1 LGHNA, CDR2 YNFKEQ. CDR3 loop: CASSQDKAGGNTGELFF. The CDR3 DNA is TGTGCCAGCAGCCAAGATAAGGCAGGGGGCAACACCGGGGAGCTGTTTTTT.

The V call is TRBV19, the J call TRBJ1-5; D not resolved. The CDR3 consists of 18 residues. Germline CDR1 and CDR2: LNHDA and SQIVND (reference sequence). The V end lost 7 bases, the J end lost 2 bases, and 24 bases lay between the germline ends. CDR3 nucleotides: TGTGCCAGTACCGAAAGGAAAAAGGATGTGGACGGCAATCAGCCCCAGCATTTT. This encodes CASTERKKDVDGNQPQHF.

The chain employs TRBV5-6 and TRBJ1-2; TRBD1 might be the D (5 bases). The CDR3 has 16 residues. Between the trimmed V and J ends, which lost 5 bases and 8 bases, there was a span of 25 bases. Germline CDR1 SGHDT, CDR2 YYEEEE. The CDR3 region is CASSYTPGRRSGGYTF. The CDR3 DNA follows: TGTGCCAGCAGTTACACTCCGGGACGGAGGTCGGGCGGCTACACCTTC.